The 32 T cell receptor beta chains below come from one sample, sequenced in a study of blood T cells in healthy people across ages. The second PCR ran 7 to 11 cycles with a sample-barcoded 5' primer and J-beta primers. TCRdb re-derived calls from the 5' RACE reads in MiXCR, one entry per CDR3 protein. The table records roughly 1.7 million distinct CDR3 sequences, approximately 32% of them present only once. Sample: blood. The source of these receptors is a woman in her 30s in good health.

V is TRBV20-1 and J is TRBJ2-1; possible D gene TRBD2, 6 bases. Gene TRBJ2-7 matches the end of the DNA better, so the J call may be wrong. Germline V CDR1 and CDR2: DFQATT, SNEGSKA (reference sequence). CDR3 length: 16 amino acids. The CDR3 DNA sequence: TGCAGTGCTGAGGAGGGAGCGATGAGCTCCTACAATGAGCAGTACTTC. Its translation is CSAEEGAMSSYNEQYF.

This clonotype appeared once. The chain uses TRBV7-9 and TRBJ1-2; the D is unclear. Trimming cost V 0 bases and J 5 bases, with 10 bases left between them. The CDR3 covers 14 residues. Germline V gene lookup returns CDR1 SEHNR and CDR2 FQNEAQ (reference sequence). CDR3 coding DNA: TGTGCCAGCAGCTTAGCGCAGTGGGCTTATGGCTACACCTTC. This translates into CASSLAQWAYGYTF.

The gene calls are TRBV28 and TRBJ2-1, with a tentative D call TRBD1 (6 bases). Per the germline V gene, CDR1 is MDHEN and CDR2 is SYDVKM. This CDR3 is 15 amino acids long. V shed 6 bases and J shed 7 bases, with 19 bases lying between them. The CDR3 sequence is CASRLLTGQLNEQFF. The CDR3 nucleotides read TGTGCCAGCAGGCTCCTGACAGGTCAACTAAATGAGCAGTTCTTC.

Here the CDR3 DNA reads TGTGCCAGCAGCGCCAAACAGGGCTGGGACTATGGCTACACCTTC. It encodes CASSAKQGWDYGYTF. V usage is TRBV7-2 and J usage is TRBJ1-2, with a weak D call TRBD1 (6 bases). CDR3 length: 15 amino acids. Between the trimmed V and J ends, which lost 5 bases and 3 bases, there was a span of 16 bases. Germline V gene lookup returns CDR1 SGHTA and CDR2 FQGNSA. Full variable domain (rest looked up from reference TRBV7-2 and TRBJ1-2): GAGVSQSPSNKVTEKGKDVELRCDPISGHTALYWYRQSLGQGLEFLIYFQGNSAPDKSGLPSDRFSAERTGGSVSTLTIQRTQQEDSAVYLCASSAKQGWDYGYTFGSGTRLTVV.

This clonotype has a count of ten or more. The J gene is TRBJ2-1, the V gene TRBV9; 7 bases are a match to TRBD2. The germline gives CDR1 SGDLS, CDR2 YYNGEE. The length of the CDR3 is 15 residues. V shed 0 bases and J 2 bases; nucleotides not matched to a gene: 2. DNA of the CDR3: TGTGCCAGCAGCGTAGCGGGGGGTCCCTACAATGAGCAGTTCTTC. Residues: CASSVAGGPYNEQFF.

The gene calls are TRBV18 and TRBJ1-5; D call uncertain. The CDR3 totals 17 residues. V shed 0 bases and J shed 4 bases, with 16 bases lying between them. The germline V gene has CDR1 KGHSH and CDR2 LQKENI. The CDR3 is CASSPPRRGLGNQPQHF. As DNA, the CDR3 is TGTGCCAGCTCACCACCACGCAGAGGGCTCGGAAATCAGCCCCAGCATTTT.

This chain links TRBV5-1 with TRBJ2-7; D might be TRBD1 or TRBD2, each matching 6 bases. V was shortened by 3 bases and J by 3 bases, with 10 bases between the two germline ends. In germline, CDR1 is SGHRS, CDR2 YFSETQ. The CDR3 is 13 residues long. CDR3 bases: TGCGCCAGCAGCTGGGGGGCTGACTACGAGCAGTACTTC. Protein: CASSWGADYEQYF.

This clonotype was counted a few times. The chain couples TRBV7-3 to TRBJ2-3; D call uncertain. This CDR3 has 14 amino acids. Trimming stripped 2 bases from V and 1 base from J, with 7 bases between. Germline CDR1 and CDR2: SGHTA and FQGTGA. CDR3 sequence: CASSLDVGTDTQYF. Written as DNA, the CDR3 is TGTGCCAGCAGCTTAGACGTGGGCACAGATACGCAGTATTTT.

This clonotype was seen a handful of times. The V gene is TRBV4-1, the J gene TRBJ2-7; 7 bases map to TRBD2. CDR3 length: 17 amino acids. V shed 0 bases, J shed 0 bases, and the junction held 8 bases outside the gene matches. Germline V gene lookup returns CDR1 MGHRA and CDR2 YSYEKL. Here the CDR3 reads CASSQDLPGLSSYEQYF. As DNA, the CDR3 is TGCGCCAGCAGCCAAGACCTTCCGGGACTAAGCTCCTACGAGCAGTACTTC.

The rearrangement joins TRBV5-1 to TRBJ2-7; perhaps TRBD1 as D (5 bases). The germline V gene has CDR1 SGHRS and CDR2 YFSETQ. The CDR3 has 14 amino acids. V was trimmed by 4 bases and J by 2 bases, leaving 13 bases between them. The CDR3 here is CASSVGHYPYEQYF. CDR3 DNA sequence: TGCGCCAGCAGCGTAGGACATTATCCCTACGAGCAGTACTTC.

In its sample, this clonotype was seen a few times. The rearrangement uses TRBV6-5 and TRBJ2-3, with TRBD2 matching 9 bases. Germline V gene sequence: CDR1 MNHEY, CDR2 SVGAGI. This CDR3 is built from 14 residues. Trimming at V came to 7 bases and at J to 2 bases, leaving 4 bases not matched to a gene. CDR3 bases: TGTGCCAGCACATCTAGCGGGAACACAGATACGCAGTATTTT. This encodes CASTSSGNTDTQYF.

There are a few counts of this clonotype. The V call is TRBV6-1, the J call TRBJ1-2; D is uncertain. The V gene's germline CDR1 is MNHNS and CDR2 SASEGT. The V and J ends lost 5 bases and 4 bases respectively, with 14 bases between them. This CDR3 contains 14 residues. The CDR3 bases are TGTGCCAGCAGTCGGGGTCACGGGCCCTATGGCTACACCTTC. As protein: CASSRGHGPYGYTF.

This clonotype was detected only a few times. A much bigger clone sits one base away, suggesting this may be a read error. V is TRBV6-6 and J is TRBJ2-1; unclear D gene. The CDR3 is made up of 13 amino acids. Germline CDR1 reads MNHNY; CDR2 reads SVGAGI (reference sequence). The CDR3 spells CASSYSSFNERFF. The CDR3 DNA reads as TGTGCCAGCAGTTATAGTAGTTTCAATGAGCGGTTCTTC.

In regard to this clonotype: Mismatch with germline at one junction end may stem from a read error. The chain couples TRBV20-1 to TRBJ2-5, with a possible D match to TRBD2 (5 bases). Germline V gene sequence: CDR1 DFQATT, CDR2 SNEGSKA (reference sequence). The CDR3 is made up of 11 amino acids. The CDR3 DNA reads as TGCGGTGCCCGGACTCACAATGAGCAGTACTTC. Translating it yields CGARTHNEQYF.

There are a few counts of this clonotype. Here the CDR3 reads CASSYRVVGDSPLHF. The CDR3 DNA sequence: TGTGCCAGCAGTTATAGAGTGGTGGGGGATTCACCCCTCCACTTT. The V gene is TRBV6-6, the J gene TRBJ1-6; TRBD1 might be the D (5 bases). The CDR3 totals 15 residues. Germline assignment: CDR1 MNHNY and CDR2 SVGAGI (reference sequence). V dropped 3 bases and J dropped 8 bases, with 14 bases sitting between them.

In this sample, this clonotype turned up a few times. The CDR3 coding sequence is TGCAGTCTGGACCCCGATATTTTCCAAGAGACCCAGTACTTC. This codes for CSLDPDIFQETQYF. The chain recombines TRBV20-1 with TRBJ2-5, with D uncertain. Between the trimmed V and J ends, which lost 8 bases and 1 base, there was a span of 17 bases. CDR1 is DFQATT and CDR2 is SNEGSKA in the germline V gene (reference sequence). This CDR3 is 14 amino acids long.

V is TRBV7-6 and J is TRBJ2-7; unclear D gene. Germline CDR1 is SGHVS and CDR2 is FNYEAQ. This CDR3 is built from 14 residues. V was pared by 5 bases and J by 8 bases, with 19 bases between. CDR3 nucleotide sequence: TGTGCCAGCAGCCCCGACGGCCCTCGGGCCAAGCAGTACTTC. It codes for CASSPDGPRAKQYF.

This clonotype was counted between two and nine times. The chain couples TRBV27 to TRBJ2-5; 10 bases map to TRBD1. The germline CDR1 and CDR2 sequences are MNHEY and SMNVEV (reference sequence). This CDR3 is 15 amino acids long. With 4 bases clipped from V and 1 base from J, the junction kept 3 bases outside the gene matches. CDR3 region: CASSSGTGVQETQYF. In nucleotides, the CDR3 is TGTGCCAGCAGTTCCGGGACAGGGGTCCAAGAGACCCAGTACTTC.

The V gene is TRBV12-3 or TRBV12-4, the J gene TRBJ1-4, with D maybe TRBD1 (5 bases). The ends were cut back, 3 bases at V and 3 bases at J, with 11 bases in the middle. The CDR3 loop spans 15 amino acids. The chain's CDR3 is CASSFRGVANEKLFF. CDR3 bases: TGTGCCAGCAGTTTCCGGGGGGTGGCTAATGAAAAACTGTTTTTT.

This clonotype occurred a few times. This chain joins TRBV24-1 and TRBJ2-3, with 7 positions matching TRBD1. This CDR3 contains 14 residues. The junction had 4 bases not matched to a gene; V was cut back by 2 bases and J by 6 bases. CDR1 is KGHDR, CDR2 SFDVKD, per germline. CDR3 in amino acids: CATSDSDRVDTQYF. The CDR3 coding sequence is TGTGCCACCAGTGATTCTGACAGGGTGGATACGCAGTATTTT.

This chain connects TRBV6-2 or TRBV6-3 to TRBJ2-3, with 10 bases that match TRBD2. With V trimmed by 6 bases and J by 6 bases, 6 bases remained unmatched. The CDR3 has 14 amino acids. Germline V lookup: CDR1 MNHEY, CDR2 SVGEGT. CDR3 region: CASRTAGGSDTQYF. The CDR3 bases are TGTGCCAGCAGGACAGCGGGGGGGAGTGATACGCAGTATTTT.

In this sample, this clonotype turned up a few times. The chain is built from TRBV7-8 and TRBJ2-4, with a possible D match to TRBD1 (5 bases). The end of the DNA fits TRBJ2-7 better, so the J call may be wrong. There are 15 residues in the CDR3. Germline V gene data show CDR1 as SGHVS and CDR2 as FQNEAQ. In DNA form, the CDR3 reads TGTGCCAGCAGCGCATCGTTACGGACACTCTACGAGCAGTACTTC. Protein sequence: CASSASLRTLYEQYF.

This clonotype was seen once. Because the CDR3's place on the DNA is in doubt, the DNA is left out and the CDR3 is given as listed by TCRdb. This chain uses TRBV21-1 with TRBJ2-3; TRBD2 is the table's D call and was not checked against the DNA. TRBV21-1 is shown as a pseudogene. The CDR3 comprises 21 residues, both ends counted. The CDR3 region is CASSTRDWASGSVGSTDTQYF.

The chain uses TRBV4-2 and TRBJ2-5; 7 positions match TRBD2. Trimming removed 0 bases from V and 5 bases from J; junction bases left unmatched: 12. The CDR3 has 17 residues. The germline V gene has CDR1 LGHNA and CDR2 YNFKEQ. CDR3 in amino acids: CASSQEASGDAWETQYF. The CDR3 nucleotides read TGTGCCAGCAGCCAAGAGGCTAGCGGAGATGCGTGGGAGACCCAGTACTTC.

Worth noting for this clonotype: Germline is not matched at one junction end, which may reflect a read error. The chain couples TRBV5-1 to TRBJ1-1, with unresolved D. This CDR3 spans 14 amino acids. The germline V gene has CDR1 SGHRS and CDR2 YFSETQ. The CDR3 spells CGSSSDGSNTEAFF. The CDR3 bases are TGCGGCAGCAGTTCCGATGGATCGAACACTGAAGCTTTCTTT.

The CDR3 nucleotides are TGTGCCAGCAGCTCGAAGACTAATTCACCCCTCCACTTT. Protein: CASSSKTNSPLHF. The rearrangement uses TRBV7-2 and TRBJ1-6; no reliable D call. Trimming took off 4 bases at V and 6 bases at J, with 7 bases between the two ends. This CDR3 is built from 13 residues. Germline V CDR1 and CDR2: SGHTA, FQGNSA. Filled out from reference TRBV7-2 and TRBJ1-6, the complete variable domain reads GAGVSQSPSNKVTEKGKDVELRCDPISGHTALYWYRQSLGQGLEFLIYFQGNSAPDKSGLPSDRFSAERTGGSVSTLTIQRTQQEDSAVYLCASSSKTNSPLHFGNGTRLTVT.

The V gene is TRBV12-3 or TRBV12-4, the J gene TRBJ2-1; 9 nucleotides agree with TRBD2. CDR3 length: 17 amino acids. V shed 1 base, J shed 7 bases, and the junction held 11 bases outside the gene matches. The CDR3 region is CASSLVLRAGGQNEQFF. The CDR3 nucleotides read TGTGCCAGCAGTTTAGTTCTCAGAGCGGGGGGCCAGAATGAGCAGTTCTTC.

Note on this clonotype: An end of the junction differs from the germline gene, which may be a read error. The rearrangement joins TRBV9 to TRBJ1-2; TRBD1 might be the D (5 bases). Germline assignment: CDR1 SGDLS and CDR2 YYNGEE. The CDR3 totals 13 residues. The CDR3 bases are TGTGCCAGTAGCGTAGGGCCCCCAGGGGGCTACACCTTC. It yields the protein CASSVGPPGGYTF.

This clonotype was seen only a few times. CDR3 sequence reads: CASSGQFGYEQYF. CDR3 coding DNA: TGTGCCAGCAGCGGACAGTTTGGGTACGAGCAGTACTTC. The chain uses TRBV7-9 and TRBJ2-7; D is perhaps TRBD1 (6 bases). The CDR3 covers 13 residues. In germline, CDR1 is SEHNR, CDR2 FQNEAQ (reference sequence). The ends were cut back, 5 bases at V and 4 bases at J, with 12 bases in the middle.

The V and J genes are TRBV5-1 and TRBJ2-5; D might be TRBD1 or TRBD2, each matching 6 bases. CDR1 is SGHRS and CDR2 is YFSETQ in the germline V gene. V lost 4 bases, J lost 2 bases, and 24 bases lay in between. This CDR3 has 18 residues. The CDR3 DNA sequence: TGCGCCAGCAGCCAGGGGAGTGGGGGGAGACGGATACAAGAGACCCAGTACTTC. This translates into CASSQGSGGRRIQETQYF.

This clonotype has only a few counts. The chain combines TRBV7-9 with TRBJ2-3; unclear D gene. The V and J ends lost 5 bases and 5 bases respectively, with 8 bases between them. The CDR3 has 12 residues. CDR1 is SEHNR and CDR2 is FQNEAQ in the germline V gene (reference sequence). The CDR3 reads CASSPMLDTQYF. The CDR3, as DNA: TGTGCCAGCAGCCCTATGCTAGATACGCAGTATTTT.

This clonotype was counted a few times. The rearrangement uses TRBV12-3 or TRBV12-4 and TRBJ1-2; 7 nucleotides match TRBD1. The CDR3 sequence is 14 residues long. V was clipped by 9 bases and J by 4 bases; unmatched bases: 11. CDR3 DNA sequence: TGTGCCAGTCGAATGCGTGGGACAGTCTATGGCTACACCTTC. Translating it yields CASRMRGTVYGYTF.